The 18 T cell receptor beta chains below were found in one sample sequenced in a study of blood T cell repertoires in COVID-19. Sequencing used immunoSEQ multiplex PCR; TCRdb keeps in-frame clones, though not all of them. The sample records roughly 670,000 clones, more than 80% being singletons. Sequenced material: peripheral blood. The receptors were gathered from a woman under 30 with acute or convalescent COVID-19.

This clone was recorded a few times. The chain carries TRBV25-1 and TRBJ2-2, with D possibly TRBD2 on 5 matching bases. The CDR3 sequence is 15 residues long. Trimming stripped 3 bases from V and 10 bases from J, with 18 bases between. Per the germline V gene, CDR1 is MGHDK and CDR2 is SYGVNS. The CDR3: CASSDPPPGKEELFF. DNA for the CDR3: TGTGCCAGCAGTGACCCCCCTCCGGGGAAGGAGGAGCTGTTTTTT.

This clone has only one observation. CDR3 amino acids: CASSLSRAPTYNEQFF. CDR3 DNA sequence: TGCGCCAGCAGCTTGTCTCGAGCGCCTACCTACAATGAGCAGTTCTTC. This chain joins TRBV5-1 and TRBJ2-1; D is undetermined. The CDR3 consists of 16 residues. Germline CDR1 reads SGHRS; CDR2 reads YFSETQ. Trimming cost V 1 base and J 2 bases, with 13 bases left between them.

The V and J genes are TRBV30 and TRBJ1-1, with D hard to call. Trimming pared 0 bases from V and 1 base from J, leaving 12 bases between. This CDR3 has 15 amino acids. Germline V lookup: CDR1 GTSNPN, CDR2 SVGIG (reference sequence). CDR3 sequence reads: CAWSVRGRENTEAFF. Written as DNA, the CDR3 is TGTGCCTGGAGTGTACGAGGACGGGAGAACACTGAAGCTTTCTTT.

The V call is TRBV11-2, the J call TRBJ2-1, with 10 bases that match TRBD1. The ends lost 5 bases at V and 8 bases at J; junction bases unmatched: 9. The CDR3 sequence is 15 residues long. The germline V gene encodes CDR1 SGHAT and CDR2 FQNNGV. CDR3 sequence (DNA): TGTGCCAGCAGCCAGACAGGGGGCCTATGGGATGAGCAGTTCTTC. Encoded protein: CASSQTGGLWDEQFF.

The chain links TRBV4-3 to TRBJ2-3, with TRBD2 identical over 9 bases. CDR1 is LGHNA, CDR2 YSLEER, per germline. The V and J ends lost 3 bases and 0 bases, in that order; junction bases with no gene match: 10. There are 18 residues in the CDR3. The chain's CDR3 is CASSQDIAGAISTDTQYF. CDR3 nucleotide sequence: TGCGCCAGCAGCCAGGATATAGCGGGGGCTATTAGCACAGATACGCAGTATTTT.

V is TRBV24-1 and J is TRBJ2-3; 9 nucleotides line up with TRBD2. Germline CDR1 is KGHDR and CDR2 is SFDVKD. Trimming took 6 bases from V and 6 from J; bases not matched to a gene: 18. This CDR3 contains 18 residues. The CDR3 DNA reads TGTGCCACCAGTAATTCCGCTGGAGCGGGGGGCCTGTCGGATACGCAGTATTTT. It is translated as CATSNSAGAGGLSDTQYF.

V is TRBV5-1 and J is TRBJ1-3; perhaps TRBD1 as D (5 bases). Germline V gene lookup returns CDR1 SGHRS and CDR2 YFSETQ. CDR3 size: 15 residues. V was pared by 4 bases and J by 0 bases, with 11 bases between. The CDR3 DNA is TGCGCCAGCAGCCTGACAGTATCCTCTGGAAACACCATATATTTT. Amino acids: CASSLTVSSGNTIYF.

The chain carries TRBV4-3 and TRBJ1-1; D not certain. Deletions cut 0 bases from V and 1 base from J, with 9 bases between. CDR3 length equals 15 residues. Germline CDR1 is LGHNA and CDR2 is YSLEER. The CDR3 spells CASSQEMGENTEAFF. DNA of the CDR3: TGCGCCAGCAGCCAAGAGATGGGAGAGAACACTGAAGCTTTCTTT.

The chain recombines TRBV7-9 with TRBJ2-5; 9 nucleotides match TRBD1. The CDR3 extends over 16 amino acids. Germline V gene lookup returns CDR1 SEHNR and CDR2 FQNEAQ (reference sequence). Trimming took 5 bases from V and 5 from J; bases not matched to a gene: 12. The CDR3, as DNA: TGTGCCAGCAGCCCGGGGACAGGGACCAGGGGGGAGACCCAGTACTTC. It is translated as CASSPGTGTRGETQYF.

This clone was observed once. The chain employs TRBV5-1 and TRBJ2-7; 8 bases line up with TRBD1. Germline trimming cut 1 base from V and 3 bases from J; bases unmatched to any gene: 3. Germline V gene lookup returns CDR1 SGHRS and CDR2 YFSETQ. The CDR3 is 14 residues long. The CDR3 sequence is CASSLPGQGYEQYF. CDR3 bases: TGCGCCAGCAGCTTGCCCGGACAGGGCTACGAGCAGTACTTC.

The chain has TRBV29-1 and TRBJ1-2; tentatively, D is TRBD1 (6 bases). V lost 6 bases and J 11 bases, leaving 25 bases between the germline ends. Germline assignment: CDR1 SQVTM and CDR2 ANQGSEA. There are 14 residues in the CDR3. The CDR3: CSVEPRPGHNVYTF. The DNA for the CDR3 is TGCAGCGTCGAGCCTAGACCGGGACATAATGTATACACCTTC.

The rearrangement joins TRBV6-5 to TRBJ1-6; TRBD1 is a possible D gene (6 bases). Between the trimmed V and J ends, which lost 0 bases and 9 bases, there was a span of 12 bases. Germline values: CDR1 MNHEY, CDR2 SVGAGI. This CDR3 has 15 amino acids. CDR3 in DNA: TGTGCCAGCAGTTACTCGTGGGACACGAGTTCACCCCTCCACTTT. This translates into CASSYSWDTSSPLHF.

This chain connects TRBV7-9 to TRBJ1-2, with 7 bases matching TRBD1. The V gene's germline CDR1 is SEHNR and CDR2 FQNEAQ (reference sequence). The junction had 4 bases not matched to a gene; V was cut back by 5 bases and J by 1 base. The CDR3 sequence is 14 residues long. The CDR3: CASSPRQGNYGYTF. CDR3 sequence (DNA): TGTGCCAGCAGCCCCCGACAGGGTAACTATGGCTACACCTTC.

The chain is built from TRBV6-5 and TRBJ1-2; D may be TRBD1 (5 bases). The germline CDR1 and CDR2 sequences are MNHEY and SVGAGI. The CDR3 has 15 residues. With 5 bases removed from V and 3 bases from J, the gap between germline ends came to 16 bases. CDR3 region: CASSPRSTDYYGYTF. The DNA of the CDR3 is TGTGCCAGCAGTCCCCGATCGACAGACTACTATGGCTACACCTTC.

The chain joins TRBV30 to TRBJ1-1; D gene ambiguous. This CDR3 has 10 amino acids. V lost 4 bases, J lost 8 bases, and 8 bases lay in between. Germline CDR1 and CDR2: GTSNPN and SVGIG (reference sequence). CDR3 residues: CAWIEAEAFF. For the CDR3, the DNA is TGTGCCTGGATAGAGGCGGAAGCTTTCTTT. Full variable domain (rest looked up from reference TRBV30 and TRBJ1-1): SQTIHQWPATLVQPVGSPLSLECTVEGTSNPNLYWYRQAAGRGLQLLFYSVGIGQISSEVPQNLSASRPQDRQFILSSKKLLLSDSGFYLCAWIEAEAFFGQGTRLTVV.

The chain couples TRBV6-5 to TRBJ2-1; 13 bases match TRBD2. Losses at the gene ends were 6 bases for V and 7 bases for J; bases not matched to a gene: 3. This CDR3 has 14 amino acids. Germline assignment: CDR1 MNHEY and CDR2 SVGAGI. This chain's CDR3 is CASREGLAGNEQFF. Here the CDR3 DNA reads TGTGCCAGCAGGGAGGGACTAGCGGGGAATGAGCAGTTCTTC.

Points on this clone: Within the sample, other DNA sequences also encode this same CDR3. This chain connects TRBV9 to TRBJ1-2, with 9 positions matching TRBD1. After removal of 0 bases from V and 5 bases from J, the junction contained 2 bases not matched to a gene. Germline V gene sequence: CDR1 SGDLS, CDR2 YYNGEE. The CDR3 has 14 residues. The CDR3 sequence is CASSVEGTGYGYTF. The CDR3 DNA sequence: TGTGCCAGCAGCGTAGAGGGGACAGGGTATGGCTACACCTTC.

The CDR3 loop is CASSLAGRAYGYTF. In DNA, the CDR3 is TGTGCCAGCAGCTTAGCCGGCAGGGCCTATGGCTACACCTTC. This chain joins TRBV7-9 and TRBJ1-2; possible D gene TRBD1, 5 bases. The CDR3 runs 14 residues. Trimming stripped 0 bases from V and 4 bases from J, with 9 bases between. Germline CDR1 and CDR2: SEHNR and FQNEAQ (reference sequence).